Sequencing of this T cell receptor (beta chain) was carried out in a study of identical twins. TCRdb redid the calling of the 5' RACE reads with MiXCR, one entry per CDR3 protein. The sample lists roughly 470,000 distinct CDR3 sequences; about 13% were seen once. These same records also appear under a second study, on yellow fever vaccine responses in identical twins.

The receptor comes from a young woman in good health. Material for sequencing was CD4+ T cells sorted from blood.

The CDR3: CASSLGPTNEKLFF. As DNA, the CDR3 is TGTGCCAGCAGCTTGGGCCCAACTAATGAAAAACTGTTTTTT. The chain links TRBV7-2 to TRBJ1-4, with D uncertain. The germline CDR1 and CDR2 sequences are SGHTA and FQGNSA. The CDR3 is 14 amino acids. Deletions cut 3 bases from V and 0 bases from J, with 5 bases between.